This T cell receptor beta chain was captured in a study of OX40 agonist ivuxolimab in advanced cancers. The overall study: Partial responses occurred in Three dose-escalation patients, one with hepatocellular carcinoma and two with cutaneous melanoma.

Germline CDR1 reads LGHNA; CDR2 reads YNFKEQ. Trimming removed 5 bases at V and 2 bases at J, with 17 bases between. The CDR3 totals 16 residues. Study results and limitations: The study found that CD8+ T cells averaged more expanded clones than CD4+.

In the case of this clone: Its antigen remains unknown.

TCRdb's table, derived via immunoSEQ multiplex PCR, lists solely in-frame clones and lacks some. The sample has some 21,000 clones; 84% are singletons. The receptor comes from an adult with an advanced solid tumor such as melanoma, head and neck, liver or kidney cancer. The sample was CD4+ or CD8+ T cells sorted from blood, taken in a trial of the OX40 agonist ivuxolimab. The chain carries TRBV4-2 and TRBJ2-3; D ambiguous. The CDR3 DNA reads as TGTGCCAGCAGCTTTCTTTTCTGGGCGGCCACAGATACGCAGTATTTT. It translates to CASSFLFWAATDTQYF.